These 32 T cell receptor beta chains were sequenced from one sample in a study of shared clonotypes between healthy human individuals. The assay was immunoSEQ multiplex PCR, and TCRdb's table has in-frame clones only and misses some. The data contain about 690,000 clones, 90% of them seen just once; the ten biggest clones take up approximately 35%. The sample comprised memory CD8+ T cells from PBMCs. Subset of the sample: CD45RO+ cells pooled with CCR7-negative TemRA cells. The origin of the receptors is a man younger than 30 in good health. Some clones in this sample may be carry-over from other donors' samples.

This clone was detected a few times. The chain employs TRBV29-1 and TRBJ1-2; D not resolved. Trimming took off 3 bases at V and 7 bases at J, with 12 bases between the two ends. The CDR3 has 12 amino acids. Germline CDR1 is SQVTM and CDR2 is ANQGSEA. CDR3 bases: TGCAGCGTTGACGGGATGAAACCTGGCTACACCTTC. Its protein product is CSVDGMKPGYTF.

The chain combines TRBV30 with TRBJ1-1, with D possibly TRBD1 on 5 matching bases. This CDR3 contains 16 residues. The germline V and J ends were trimmed by 1 base and 1 base, with 16 bases remaining between them. Germline CDR1 GTSNPN, CDR2 SVGIG (reference sequence). The CDR3: CAWSAGGFGENTEAFF. CDR3 sequence (DNA): TGTGCCTGGAGTGCCGGGGGGTTTGGGGAGAACACTGAAGCTTTCTTT. The complete variable domain, with remaining parts taken from reference TRBV30 and TRBJ1-1, reads SQTIHQWPATLVQPVGSPLSLECTVEGTSNPNLYWYRQAAGRGLQLLFYSVGIGQISSEVPQNLSASRPQDRQFILSSKKLLLSDSGFYLCAWSAGGFGENTEAFFGQGTRLTVV.

CDR3 residues: CASSPAGGTGELFF. The CDR3, as DNA: TGTGCCAGCAGCCCGGCCGGGGGTACCGGGGAGCTGTTTTTT. The V gene is TRBV27, the J gene TRBJ2-2; the D gene is possibly TRBD2 (6 bases). Looked up from germline, CDR1 is MNHEY and CDR2 is SMNVEV (reference sequence). CDR3 length: 14 amino acids. The V end was cut by 6 bases, the J end by 5 bases, with 13 bases between.

This chain connects TRBV19 to TRBJ2-7; 7 nucleotides align to TRBD2. The V and J ends lost 1 base and 3 bases, in that order; junction bases with no gene match: 6. CDR1 and CDR2 (germline): LNHDA, SQIVND (reference sequence). The CDR3 has 15 residues. Here the CDR3 reads CASSIGGLADYEQYF. The CDR3 DNA reads TGTGCCAGTAGTATAGGAGGCCTAGCGGACTACGAGCAGTACTTC. Supplemented by reference TRBV19 and TRBJ2-7, the full variable domain reads DGGITQSPKYLFRKEGQNVTLSCEQNLNHDAMYWYRQDPGQGLRLIYYSQIVNDFQKGDIAEGYSVSREKKESFPLTVTSAQKNPTAFYLCASSIGGLADYEQYFGPGTRLTVT.

The chain employs TRBV19 and TRBJ1-1, with D maybe TRBD1 (6 bases). Germline V gene sequence: CDR1 LNHDA, CDR2 SQIVND (reference sequence). Trimming cost V 11 bases and J 7 bases, with 14 bases left between them. The CDR3 loop spans 11 amino acids. CDR3 nucleotide sequence: TGTGCCTCCGTCAGGGGTATTGAAGCTTTCTTT. The encoded protein is CASVRGIEAFF. The full variable domain, with the rest looked up from reference TRBV19 and TRBJ1-1, is DGGITQSPKYLFRKEGQNVTLSCEQNLNHDAMYWYRQDPGQGLRLIYYSQIVNDFQKGDIAEGYSVSREKKESFPLTVTSAQKNPTAFYLCASVRGIEAFFGQGTRLTVV.

The CDR3, as DNA: TGTGCCAGCAGCTTAACGTCTAGCGGGAGGTGGCGAAATGAGCAGTTCTTC. Its translation is CASSLTSSGRWRNEQFF. The chain carries TRBV7-9 and TRBJ2-1, with 11 bases matching TRBD2. Germline CDR1 SEHNR, CDR2 FQNEAQ (reference sequence). There are 17 residues in the CDR3. Trimming cost V 2 bases and J 7 bases; bases outside gene matches: 10.

The chain joins TRBV27 to TRBJ1-4, with D perhaps TRBD1 (5 bases). The germline V gene has CDR1 MNHEY and CDR2 SMNVEV (reference sequence). The V gene lost 1 base and the J gene lost 10 bases, with 7 bases spanning the gap. CDR3 size: 12 residues. In nucleotides, the CDR3 is TGTGCCAGCAGTTTATATAGGGGAAAACTGTTTTTT. Translated: CASSLYRGKLFF.

The CDR3 protein is CASPPGTSSYNEQFF. The CDR3 DNA reads TGTGCCAGCCCACCCGGGACTAGCTCCTACAATGAGCAGTTCTTC. J is TRBJ2-1 and V is TRBV25-1; 8 nucleotides agree with TRBD2. The junction had 6 bases not matched to a gene; V was cut back by 8 bases and J by 0 bases. This CDR3 contains 15 residues. Germline lookup yields CDR1 MGHDK and CDR2 SYGVNS.

The chain recombines TRBV10-3 with TRBJ2-1; possibly TRBD2 for D (6 bases). Per germline, CDR1 ENHRY and CDR2 SYGVKD. Between the trimmed V and J ends, which lost 0 bases and 12 bases, there was a span of 12 bases. The CDR3 is made up of 13 amino acids. CDR3 coding DNA: TGTGCCATCAGTGAGTCTCTGGCGGGGTGGCAGTTCTTC. Its translation: CAISESLAGWQFF.

With regard to this clone: The sample carries other DNA sequences with the same CDR3. The chain employs TRBV9 and TRBJ1-4; D possibly corresponds to TRBD1 (6 bases). V was trimmed by 2 bases and J by 2 bases, leaving 7 bases between them. The CDR3 extends over 14 amino acids. The germline CDR1 and CDR2 sequences are SGDLS and YYNGEE. CDR3: CASSVGGTNEKLFF. The CDR3, as DNA: TGTGCCAGCAGCGTGGGGGGCACTAATGAAAAACTGTTTTTT.

This clone was counted once. V and J are TRBV15 and TRBJ2-1, with 7 nucleotides matching TRBD2. V lost 5 bases to trimming and J lost 4 bases; unmatched junction nucleotides: 2. Germline V gives CDR1 LNHNV, CDR2 YYDKDF (reference sequence). The CDR3 is made up of 13 amino acids. The DNA of the CDR3 is TGTGCCACCAGCTGGACTAGGTACAATGAGCAGTTCTTC. Protein: CATSWTRYNEQFF.

The chain couples TRBV7-9 to TRBJ2-3, with unresolved D. Trimming pared 8 bases from V and 2 bases from J, leaving 5 bases between. Germline lookup yields CDR1 SEHNR and CDR2 FQNEAQ (reference sequence). This CDR3 is 11 amino acids long. Here the CDR3 DNA reads TGTGCCAGCGGATTCACAGATACGCAGTATTTT. Translation gives CASGFTDTQYF.

V is TRBV7-9 and J is TRBJ2-2, with D possibly matching TRBD2 (6 bases). The CDR3 is made up of 15 amino acids. CDR1 is SEHNR, CDR2 FQNEAQ, per germline (reference sequence). V was clipped by 6 bases and J by 1 base, with 12 bases between them. Written as DNA, the CDR3 is TGTGCCAGCAGTCCGCGGGGCTGGAACACCGGGGAGCTGTTTTTT. It codes for CASSPRGWNTGELFF.

This sequence joins TRBV21-1 and TRBJ1-2; the DNA was not used to check the table's D call, TRBD1. TRBV21-1 is shown as a pseudogene. The CDR3 consists of 20 residues. The CDR3 sequence: CASSAPLKGTGDTANYGYTF. CDR3 DNA sequence: TGTGCCAGCAGCGCACCTCTAAAGGGGACAGGGGATACAGCTAACTATGGCTACACCTTC.

V gene TRBV12-5 combines with J gene TRBJ1-1; D possibly corresponds to TRBD1 (5 bases). The CDR3 runs to 13 residues. Germline V gives CDR1 LGHNT, CDR2 FRNRAP. V gave up 6 bases and J gave up 7 bases, with 15 bases separating them. DNA of the CDR3: TGTGCTAGTGGACGTGGGGGTATGTTTGAAGCTTTCTTT. Protein product: CASGRGGMFEAFF.

This chain links TRBV28 with TRBJ2-7; 9 bases agree with TRBD2. V lost 2 bases and J lost 3; bases outside the gene matches: 8. The CDR3 consists of 16 residues. In germline, CDR1 is MDHEN, CDR2 SYDVKM. CDR3 DNA sequence: TGTGCCAGCAGTTTACTGCGAAGCGGGAGGATCTACGAGCAGTACTTC. This sequence encodes CASSLLRSGRIYEQYF.

This clone was detected only once. J is TRBJ2-7 and V is TRBV4-2; 8 positions agree with TRBD2. Germline loops: CDR1 LGHNA, CDR2 YNFKEQ. This CDR3 spans 14 amino acids. V was pared by 4 bases and J by 4 bases, with 6 bases of the junction left unmatched. DNA for the CDR3: TGTGCCAGCAGCCCCGGGACTAGGCTATACGAGCAGTACTTC. It yields the protein CASSPGTRLYEQYF.

As concerns this clone: In the same sample, other DNA sequences code for this CDR3. The V call is TRBV27, the J call TRBJ1-4; D gene uncertain. From germline, CDR1 is MNHEY and CDR2 SMNVEV (reference sequence). The CDR3 totals 12 residues. Trimming cost V 1 base and J 7 bases, with 4 bases left between them. The CDR3 spells CASSLYGEKLFF. The CDR3 DNA reads as TGTGCCAGCAGTTTATACGGTGAAAAACTGTTTTTT.

V gene TRBV9 combines with J gene TRBJ2-3; D might be TRBD1 (6 bases). CDR3 length: 17 residues. CDR1 SGDLS and CDR2 YYNGEE come from the germline V gene. V was clipped by 4 bases and J by 6 bases, with 24 bases between them. The CDR3 DNA reads TGTGCCAGCAGCATCAACCCCGGGGACACCCTGCGGGATACGCAGTATTTT. Its protein is CASSINPGDTLRDTQYF.

The rearrangement joins TRBV14 to TRBJ2-5; no reliable D call. The V end was cut by 10 bases, the J end by 3 bases, with 3 bases between. The length of the CDR3 is 9 residues. Germline V gives CDR1 SGHDN, CDR2 FVKESK. CDR3 region: CAIEETQYF. The CDR3 DNA reads as TGTGCCATTGAAGAGACCCAGTACTTC.

This clone occurred once. The chain uses TRBV6-1 and TRBJ2-7, with D maybe TRBD1 (6 bases). This CDR3 has 14 amino acids. V was clipped by 8 bases and J by 10 bases, with 24 bases between them. In germline, CDR1 is MNHNS, CDR2 SASEGT. The CDR3 loop is CASYLRTVSHGQYF. Written as DNA, the CDR3 is TGTGCCAGCTACCTACGGACAGTCTCTCACGGACAGTACTTC.

The chain links TRBV7-9 to TRBJ1-1, with a weak D call TRBD1 (6 bases). Trimming removed 5 bases at V and 2 bases at J, with 9 bases between. The CDR3 spans 13 residues. From germline, CDR1 is SEHNR and CDR2 FQNEAQ (reference sequence). The CDR3 spells CASSGQSNTEAFF. In DNA form, the CDR3 reads TGTGCCAGCAGCGGACAGAGTAACACTGAAGCTTTCTTT.

J is TRBJ2-7 and V is TRBV7-6; D ambiguous. The CDR3 extends over 12 amino acids. The germline V and J ends were trimmed by 4 bases and 3 bases, with 7 bases remaining between them. The germline V gene encodes CDR1 SGHVS and CDR2 FNYEAQ. The CDR3 coding sequence is TGTGCCAGCAGCTCTAATAGCTACGAGCAGTACTTC. It codes for CASSSNSYEQYF.

The chain recombines TRBV28 with TRBJ2-1, with D maybe TRBD2 (6 bases). Germline loops: CDR1 MDHEN, CDR2 SYDVKM. V dropped 4 bases and J dropped 8 bases, with 12 bases sitting between them. The CDR3 totals 13 residues. Here the CDR3 reads CASSWGTVDEQFF. The CDR3 nucleotides are TGTGCCAGCAGTTGGGGGACTGTGGATGAGCAGTTCTTC. The full variable domain, its missing parts supplied by reference TRBV28 and TRBJ2-1, is DVKVTQSSRYLVKRTGEKVFLECVQDMDHENMFWYRQDPGLGLRLIYFSYDVKMKEKGDIPEGYSVSREKKERFSLILESASTNQTSMYLCASSWGTVDEQFFGPGTRLTVL.

This clone occurred once. The chain links TRBV28 to TRBJ1-3, with a possible D match to TRBD1 (5 bases). This CDR3 has 17 amino acids. Germline CDR1 is MDHEN and CDR2 is SYDVKM. Trimming pared 3 bases from V and 0 bases from J, leaving 15 bases between. CDR3 in DNA: TGTGCCAGCAGTTTGGGGACTGGGGTTCTCTCTGGAAACACCATATATTTT. Translation gives CASSLGTGVLSGNTIYF.

V gene TRBV25-1 combines with J gene TRBJ1-1; no firm D call. The CDR3 extends over 11 amino acids. Germline assignment: CDR1 MGHDK and CDR2 SYGVNS. Trimming left V 4 bases short and J 10 bases short, with 10 bases between. CDR3 amino acids: CASSVGVSAFF. In nucleotides, the CDR3 is TGTGCCAGCAGTGTTGGGGTTTCAGCTTTCTTT.

This clone was observed many times. This CDR3 is also generated by other DNA sequences in the sample. The CDR3, as DNA: TGTGCCACCAGCAGAACCACTGGGGCCAACGTCCTGACTTTC. As protein: CATSRTTGANVLTF. V usage is TRBV15 and J usage is TRBJ2-6; D uncertain. This CDR3 is 14 amino acids long. CDR1 and CDR2 (germline): LNHNV, YYDKDF (reference sequence). V lost 2 bases and J lost 2, with 4 bases in between.

Here the CDR3 reads CASSLAQLTGELFF. The CDR3 nucleotides are TGTGCCAGCAGCTTAGCCCAGCTCACCGGGGAGCTGTTTTTT. The V call is TRBV7-9, the J call TRBJ2-2; D is ambiguous. Trimming left V 0 bases short and J 4 bases short, with 6 bases between. The germline V gene has CDR1 SEHNR and CDR2 FQNEAQ (reference sequence). There are 14 residues in the CDR3.

The chain recombines TRBV9 with TRBJ2-2, with D perhaps given as TRBD1 or TRBD2 (5 bases each). V was clipped by 4 bases and J by 0 bases, with 10 bases between them. The CDR3 has 15 amino acids. Germline CDR1 is SGDLS and CDR2 is YYNGEE. The DNA for the CDR3 is TGTGCCAGCAGCCCCCGGGACGCGAACACCGGGGAGCTGTTTTTT. It codes for CASSPRDANTGELFF.

The CDR3 reads CASSLGGPGPNEQYF. CDR3 sequence (DNA): TGTGCCAGCAGTTTAGGGGGCCCAGGTCCTAACGAGCAGTACTTC. The chain uses TRBV27 and TRBJ2-7; the D gene is possibly TRBD1 (6 bases). The CDR3 length is 15 residues. Germline V gene lookup returns CDR1 MNHEY and CDR2 SMNVEV (reference sequence). Trimming stripped 2 bases from V and 5 bases from J, with 16 bases between.

This clone was counted once. The V and J genes are TRBV5-6 and TRBJ2-7, with 9 bases identical to TRBD2. The CDR3 totals 16 residues. V dropped 2 bases and J dropped 3; count of bases not matched to a gene: 9. Germline V lookup: CDR1 SGHDT, CDR2 YYEEEE. CDR3 protein: CASSFSSGLALYEQYF. CDR3 sequence (DNA): TGTGCCAGCAGCTTTTCTAGTGGACTAGCGCTCTACGAGCAGTACTTC.

V usage is TRBV5-6 and J usage is TRBJ1-2; 9 nucleotides line up with TRBD1. J gave up 2 bases and V 3 bases, and 11 bases lay outside the gene matches. The germline CDR1 and CDR2 sequences are SGHDT and YYEEEE. This CDR3 comprises 17 residues. CDR3 in DNA: TGTGCCAGCAGCTCCTGGCGCCCGGGACAGGGAAACTATGGCTACACCTTC. Protein product: CASSSWRPGQGNYGYTF. Complete variable domain (other parts from reference TRBV5-6 and TRBJ1-2): DAGVTQSPTHLIKTRGQQVTLRCSPKSGHDTVSWYQQALGQGPQFIFQYYEEEERQRGNFPDRFSGHQFPNYSSELNVNALLLGDSALYLCASSSWRPGQGNYGYTFGSGTRLTVV.